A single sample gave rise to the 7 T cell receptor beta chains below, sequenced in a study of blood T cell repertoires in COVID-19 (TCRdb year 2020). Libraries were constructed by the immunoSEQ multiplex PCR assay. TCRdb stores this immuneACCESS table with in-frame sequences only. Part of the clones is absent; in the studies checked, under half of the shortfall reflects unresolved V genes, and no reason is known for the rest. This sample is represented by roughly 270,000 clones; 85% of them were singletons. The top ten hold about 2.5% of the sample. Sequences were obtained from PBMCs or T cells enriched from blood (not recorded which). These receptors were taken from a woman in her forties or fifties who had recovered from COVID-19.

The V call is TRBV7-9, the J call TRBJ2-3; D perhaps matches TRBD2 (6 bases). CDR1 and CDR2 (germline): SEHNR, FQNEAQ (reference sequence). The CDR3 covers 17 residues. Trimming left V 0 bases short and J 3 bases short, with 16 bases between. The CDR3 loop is CASSLAFGGGDTDTQYF. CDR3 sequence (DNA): TGTGCCAGCAGCTTAGCATTCGGGGGAGGTGATACAGATACGCAGTATTTT.

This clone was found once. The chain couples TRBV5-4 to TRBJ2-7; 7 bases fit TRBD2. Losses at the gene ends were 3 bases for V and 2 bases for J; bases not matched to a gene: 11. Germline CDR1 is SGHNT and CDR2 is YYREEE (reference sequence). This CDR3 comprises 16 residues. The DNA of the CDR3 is TGTGCCAGCAGCTCGACGGGGGGAGTCCGGGCCTACGAGCAGTACTTC. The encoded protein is CASSSTGGVRAYEQYF.

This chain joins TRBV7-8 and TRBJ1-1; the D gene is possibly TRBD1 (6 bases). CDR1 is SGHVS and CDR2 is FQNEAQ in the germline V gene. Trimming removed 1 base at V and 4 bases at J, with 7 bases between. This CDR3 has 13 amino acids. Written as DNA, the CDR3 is TGTGCCAGCAGCTTAGTACAGGGCACTGAAGCTTTCTTT. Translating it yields CASSLVQGTEAFF.

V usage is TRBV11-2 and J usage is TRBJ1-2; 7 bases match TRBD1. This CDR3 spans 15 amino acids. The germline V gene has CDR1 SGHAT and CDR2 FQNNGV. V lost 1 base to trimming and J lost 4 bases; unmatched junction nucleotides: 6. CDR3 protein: CASSLAQGWLYGYTF. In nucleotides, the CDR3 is TGTGCCAGCAGCTTAGCACAGGGGTGGCTCTATGGCTACACCTTC.

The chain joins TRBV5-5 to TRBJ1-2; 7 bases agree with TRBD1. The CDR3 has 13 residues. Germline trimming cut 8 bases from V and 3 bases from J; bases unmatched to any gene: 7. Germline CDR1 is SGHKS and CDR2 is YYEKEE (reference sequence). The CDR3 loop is CASPQGLDYGYTF. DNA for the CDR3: TGTGCCAGTCCACAGGGGCTTGACTATGGCTACACCTTC. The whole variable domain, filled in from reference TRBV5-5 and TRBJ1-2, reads DAGVTQSPTHLIKTRGQQVTLRCSPISGHKSVSWYQQVLGQGPQFIFQYYEKEERGRGNFPDRFSARQFPNYSSELNVNALLLGDSALYLCASPQGLDYGYTFGSGTRLTVV.

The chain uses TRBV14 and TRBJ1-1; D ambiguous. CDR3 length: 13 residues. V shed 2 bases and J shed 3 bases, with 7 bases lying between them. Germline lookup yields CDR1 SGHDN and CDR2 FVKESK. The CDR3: CASSQYLDTEAFF. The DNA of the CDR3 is TGTGCCAGCAGCCAATATCTTGACACTGAAGCTTTCTTT.

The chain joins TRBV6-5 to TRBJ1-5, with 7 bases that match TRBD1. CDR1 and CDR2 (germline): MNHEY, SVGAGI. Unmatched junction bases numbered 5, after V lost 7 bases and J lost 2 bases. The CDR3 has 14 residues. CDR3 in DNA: TGTGCCAGCAAACAGGGGCGCGGCAATCAGCCCCAGCATTTT. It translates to CASKQGRGNQPQHF.